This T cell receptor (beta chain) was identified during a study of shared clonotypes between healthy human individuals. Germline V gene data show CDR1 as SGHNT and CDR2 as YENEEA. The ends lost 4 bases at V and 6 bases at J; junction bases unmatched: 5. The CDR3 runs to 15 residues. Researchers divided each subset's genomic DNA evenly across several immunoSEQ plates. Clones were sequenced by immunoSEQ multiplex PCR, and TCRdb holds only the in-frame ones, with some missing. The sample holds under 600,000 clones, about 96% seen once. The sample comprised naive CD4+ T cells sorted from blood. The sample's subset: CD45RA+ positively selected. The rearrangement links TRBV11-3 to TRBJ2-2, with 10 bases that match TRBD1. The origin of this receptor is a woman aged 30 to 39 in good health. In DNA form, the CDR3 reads TGTGCCAGCAGCTCAAGGACAGGGGGAGCCGGGGAGCTGTTTTTT. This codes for CASSSRTGGAGELFF.